Below, 23 T cell receptor beta chains from the same sample are listed, as sequenced in a study of blood T cell repertoires in COVID-19. Repertoires were generated with immunoSEQ multiplex PCR, while TCRdb's copy carries only in-frame clones and drops some. This sample has 55,000 to 80,000 clones, with about three quarters found just once. Sequenced: peripheral blood. These receptors originate from a human donor in a cohort sampled during active COVID-19.

The chain uses TRBV4-3 and TRBJ1-1; no clear D. In germline, CDR1 is LGHNA, CDR2 YSLEER. With 0 bases removed from V and 7 bases from J, the gap between germline ends came to 12 bases. The CDR3 runs to 14 residues. The CDR3 DNA reads TGCGCCAGCAGCCAAGAATTGGTCCGACTTGAAGCTTTCTTT. This encodes CASSQELVRLEAFF.

This chain links TRBV6-5 with TRBJ1-6; 7 nucleotides line up with TRBD1. The V gene end was trimmed by 6 bases and the J gene end by 9 bases; junction bases not matched to a gene: 8. The CDR3 loop spans 14 amino acids. Germline-derived CDR1 and CDR2 are MNHEY and SVGAGI. The CDR3 sequence: CASRKDNRGSPLHF. The CDR3 nucleotides read TGTGCCAGCAGGAAGGATAACAGGGGTTCACCCCTCCACTTT.

The V and J genes are TRBV28 and TRBJ2-3, with 13 bases that match TRBD2. In germline, CDR1 is MDHEN, CDR2 SYDVKM. The CDR3 runs to 15 residues. Trimming removed 7 bases from V and 10 bases from J; junction bases left unmatched: 11. CDR3 amino acids: CASITGTSGIEAQYF. CDR3 in DNA: TGTGCCAGCATTACCGGGACTAGCGGGATTGAGGCGCAGTATTTT.

The V gene is TRBV4-3, the J gene TRBJ2-1; D unclear. Germline V lookup: CDR1 LGHNA, CDR2 YSLEER. V was cut by 1 base and J by 5 bases, with 6 bases left in between. This CDR3 contains 13 residues. CDR3 protein: CASSQGLDNEQFF. The DNA for the CDR3 is TGCGCCAGCAGCCAAGGGCTAGACAATGAGCAGTTCTTC.

J is TRBJ2-1 and V is TRBV19, with TRBD2 matching 7 bases. J lost 6 bases, V lost 3 bases, and 5 bases had no gene match. Germline lookup yields CDR1 LNHDA and CDR2 SQIVND (reference sequence). This CDR3 has 14 residues. The CDR3 DNA sequence: TGTGCCAGTAGTATTCAGACTAGCAGCAATGAGCAGTTCTTC. It is translated as CASSIQTSSNEQFF.

The J gene is TRBJ2-3, the V gene TRBV6-6; TRBD1 matches 7 bases. Germline-derived CDR1 and CDR2 are MNHNY and SVGAGI (reference sequence). The CDR3 sequence is 15 residues long. V lost 2 bases to trimming and J lost 5 bases; unmatched junction nucleotides: 7. For the CDR3, the DNA is TGTGCCAGCAGTTACCTAGACAGGGTGAGAGATACGCAGTATTTT. The encoded protein is CASSYLDRVRDTQYF.

The chain carries TRBV18 and TRBJ1-2, with D uncertain. Germline V gives CDR1 KGHSH, CDR2 LQKENI. This CDR3 contains 16 residues. V dropped 0 bases and J dropped 8 bases, with 19 bases sitting between them. CDR3 coding DNA: TGTGCCAGCTCACCACCTTGGAGCGGTGGGGTGGAGGGCTACACCTTC. This gives the protein CASSPPWSGGVEGYTF.

V is TRBV6-2 or TRBV6-3 and J is TRBJ1-4; the match to TRBD1 covers 8 bases. The CDR3 is made up of 14 amino acids. V was clipped by 2 bases and J by 9 bases; unmatched bases: 5. CDR1 is MNHEY, CDR2 SVGEGT, per germline. The CDR3 is CASSYRQGNQKLFF. The CDR3 bases are TGTGCCAGCAGTTACAGACAGGGGAATCAAAAACTGTTTTTT.

The chain combines TRBV4-3 with TRBJ2-3, with 8 bases that match TRBD1. J gave up 2 bases and V 0 bases, and 10 bases lay outside the gene matches. This CDR3 contains 18 residues. Germline loops: CDR1 LGHNA, CDR2 YSLEER. The DNA of the CDR3 is TGCGCCAGCAGCCAAGATCACAGGGGGATGCCCCCCACAGATACGCAGTATTTT. Protein sequence: CASSQDHRGMPPTDTQYF.

This clone showed up just a few times. CDR3 protein: CASSPPGTGASYEQYF. The CDR3 DNA reads TGTGCCAGCAGCCCCCCGGGAACAGGGGCCTCCTACGAGCAGTACTTC. V gene TRBV11-2 combines with J gene TRBJ2-7, with 7 bases identical to TRBD1. The length of the CDR3 is 16 residues. J lost 0 bases, V lost 5 bases, and 10 bases had no gene match. Germline V gives CDR1 SGHAT, CDR2 FQNNGV. Full variable domain (rest looked up from reference TRBV11-2 and TRBJ2-7): EAGVAQSPRYKIIEKRQSVAFWCNPISGHATLYWYQQILGQGPKLLIQFQNNGVVDDSQLPKDRFSAERLKGVDSTLKIQPAKLEDSAVYLCASSPPGTGASYEQYFGPGTRLTVT.

V gene TRBV27 combines with J gene TRBJ1-1; 8 bases fit TRBD1. The CDR3 is 14 amino acids. J lost 0 bases, V lost 6 bases, and 3 bases had no gene match. The germline V gene has CDR1 MNHEY and CDR2 SMNVEV (reference sequence). The CDR3 protein is CASRRQGLNTEAFF. The CDR3 DNA reads TGTGCCAGCAGAAGACAGGGGCTGAACACTGAAGCTTTCTTT.

This clone was seen once. This chain links TRBV6-5 with TRBJ2-1; TRBD2 agrees at 9 bases. The CDR3 is 15 residues long. V shed 0 bases and J 7 bases; nucleotides not matched to a gene: 4. Germline V gene lookup returns CDR1 MNHEY and CDR2 SVGAGI. The DNA for the CDR3 is TGTGCCAGCAGTTACTCGGCTAGCGGGGTGAATGAGCAGTTCTTC. It codes for CASSYSASGVNEQFF.

The CDR3 DNA reads TGCGCCAGCAGCTTAGGGGTCGGCTACACCTTC. Its translation is CASSLGVGYTF. The chain recombines TRBV5-1 with TRBJ1-2; possibly TRBD1 for D (5 bases). V lost 2 bases and J 8 bases, leaving 7 bases between the germline ends. CDR3 length: 11 residues. Germline V lookup: CDR1 SGHRS, CDR2 YFSETQ. Looking up the rest from reference TRBV5-1 and TRBJ1-2 gives the full variable domain: KAGVTQTPRYLIKTRGQQVTLSCSPISGHRSVSWYQQTPGQGLQFLFEYFSETQRNKGNFPGRFSGRQFSNSRSEMNVSTLELGDSALYLCASSLGVGYTFGSGTRLTVV.

The chain has TRBV28 and TRBJ2-1, with TRBD2 matching over 12 bases. The CDR3 is 17 residues long. Per the germline V gene, CDR1 is MDHEN and CDR2 is SYDVKM. V lost 3 bases and J lost 6; bases outside the gene matches: 9. CDR3 amino acids: CASSFPTSGSKLNEQFF. In nucleotides, the CDR3 is TGTGCCAGCAGTTTCCCGACTAGCGGGAGTAAACTCAATGAGCAGTTCTTC.

The rearrangement uses TRBV30 and TRBJ1-4; a weak D match, TRBD1 (5 bases). Germline V gene data show CDR1 as GTSNPN and CDR2 as SVGIG (reference sequence). The CDR3 spans 14 residues. The V end lost 1 base, the J end lost 8 bases, and 14 bases lay between the germline ends. DNA of the CDR3: TGTGCCTGGAGTGCCACGGGGGGAGGGGAAAAACTGTTTTTT. Translating it yields CAWSATGGGEKLFF.

In its sample, this clone was seen a few times. V gene TRBV28 combines with J gene TRBJ2-2; TRBD1 might be the D (8 bases). The V and J ends lost 6 bases and 5 bases respectively, with 25 bases between them. This CDR3 region has 18 residues. Germline V gives CDR1 MDHEN, CDR2 SYDVKM. The CDR3 reads CASSQYPPGGGSTGELFF. CDR3 DNA: TGTGCCAGCAGCCAGTACCCCCCAGGGGGCGGGAGTACCGGGGAGCTGTTTTTT.

J is TRBJ1-1 and V is TRBV2; D is perhaps TRBD1 (6 bases). The CDR3 is 14 residues long. CDR1 is SNHLY and CDR2 is FYNNEI in the germline V gene. V lost 6 bases and J lost 4, with 15 bases in between. The CDR3 DNA sequence: TGTGCCAGCAGACCAACAGGGTTTGTCACTGAAGCTTTCTTT. Translating gives CASRPTGFVTEAFF.

This chain uses TRBV19 with TRBJ2-5; possibly TRBD2 for D (5 bases). The length of the CDR3 is 11 residues. With 5 bases removed from V and 4 bases from J, the gap between germline ends came to 5 bases. CDR1 is LNHDA, CDR2 SQIVND, per germline (reference sequence). CDR3 nucleotide sequence: TGTGCCAGTAGTGCGGGAGAGACCCAGTACTTC. This codes for CASSAGETQYF. The full variable domain, in which reference TRBV19 and TRBJ2-5 provide the parts outside the CDR3, is DGGITQSPKYLFRKEGQNVTLSCEQNLNHDAMYWYRQDPGQGLRLIYYSQIVNDFQKGDIAEGYSVSREKKESFPLTVTSAQKNPTAFYLCASSAGETQYFGPGTRLLVL.

The chain combines TRBV7-9 with TRBJ1-5; 8 bases map to TRBD1. The CDR3 covers 18 residues. V was pared by 1 base and J by 0 bases, with 8 bases of the junction left unmatched. The V gene's germline CDR1 is SEHNR and CDR2 FQNEAQ (reference sequence). CDR3 bases: TGTGCCAGCAGCTTAGGTCAGGGGGCGATGGATAGCAATCAGCCCCAGCATTTT. Protein: CASSLGQGAMDSNQPQHF.

J is TRBJ2-3 and V is TRBV24-1; TRBD1 is a possible D gene (6 bases). Germline CDR1 reads KGHDR; CDR2 reads SFDVKD. Trimming shortened V by 3 bases and J by 5 bases, and 17 bases separated the two germline ends. The CDR3 has 16 residues. The CDR3 DNA follows: TGTGCCACCAGTGATCCATCCAGGGGAGTGGGAGATACGCAGTATTTT. Its translation: CATSDPSRGVGDTQYF.

This chain connects TRBV6-5 to TRBJ2-1, with 7 bases identical to TRBD1. The germline gives CDR1 MNHEY, CDR2 SVGAGI. The CDR3 extends over 14 amino acids. J was trimmed by 10 bases and V by 4 bases; bases with no gene match: 10. Here the CDR3 DNA reads TGTGCCAGCAGTTTTAGGACAGGCGGTGGGGAGCAGTTCTTC. Protein: CASSFRTGGGEQFF.

The chain uses TRBV5-4 and TRBJ2-5; no firm D call. Germline V CDR1 and CDR2: SGHNT, YYREEE (reference sequence). CDR3 length: 15 residues. V lost 2 bases, J lost 4 bases, and 15 bases lay in between. CDR3 loop: CASSFPSTERETQYF. The DNA for the CDR3 is TGTGCCAGCAGCTTCCCCTCAACTGAGCGAGAGACCCAGTACTTC. The variable domain in full, with the rest retrieved from reference TRBV5-4 and TRBJ2-5, is ETGVTQSPTHLIKTRGQQVTLRCSSQSGHNTVSWYQQALGQGPQFIFQYYREEENGRGNFPPRFSGLQFPNYSSELNVNALELDDSALYLCASSFPSTERETQYFGPGTRLLVL.

The chain is built from TRBV6-2 or TRBV6-3 and TRBJ2-7; D is possibly TRBD1 (5 bases). V was cut by 0 bases and J by 2 bases, with 5 bases left in between. This CDR3 contains 13 residues. Looked up from germline, CDR1 is MNHEY and CDR2 is SVGEGT. In DNA form, the CDR3 reads TGTGCCAGCAGTTACTCGGACACCTACGAGCAGTACTTC. It codes for CASSYSDTYEQYF.